One and the same sample provided the 10 T cell receptor beta chains below, sequenced in a study of T cell clones after liver transplantation (dated by TCRdb to the late 2010s). The method was the immunoSEQ multiplex PCR assay. What TCRdb holds here is the immuneACCESS table cut down to in-frame rearrangements. Part of the clones is not present; checked against another copy, under half of the missing clones reflect an unresolved V gene, and the others are unexplained. This sample has some 60,000 clones in its table, and 71% of those were observed once. Roughly 15% of the sample comes from the top ten. This specimen's time point label, per the study, means: pre-transplant. The sequenced sample was CD4+ T cells from blood, obtained before liver transplant. Receptors originate from a human donor who received a liver transplant.

J is TRBJ2-2 and V is TRBV19, with D perhaps matching TRBD2 (7 bases). The germline V gene encodes CDR1 LNHDA and CDR2 SQIVND (reference sequence). This CDR3 spans 14 amino acids. Trimming cost V 6 bases and J 4 bases, with 12 bases left between them. This CDR3 reads CASRRGEGTGELFF. The CDR3 DNA reads TGTGCCAGTAGGAGGGGGGAGGGCACCGGGGAGCTGTTTTTT.

As DNA, the CDR3 is TGTGCCAGCAGCTGGGACAGGGGAAATCAGCCCCAGCATTTT. Protein product: CASSWDRGNQPQHF. This sequence joins TRBV7-9 and TRBJ1-5; 10 bases line up with TRBD1. Losses at the gene ends were 4 bases for V and 4 bases for J; bases not matched to a gene: 1. The CDR3 consists of 14 residues. The germline CDR1 and CDR2 sequences are SEHNR and FQNEAQ (reference sequence).

The chain joins TRBV6-6 to TRBJ1-1; 9 nucleotides align to TRBD1. The CDR3 has 15 amino acids. V shed 6 bases, J shed 3 bases, and the junction held 8 bases outside the gene matches. Germline V lookup: CDR1 MNHNY, CDR2 SVGAGI (reference sequence). CDR3 DNA: TGTGCCAGCAGATTTATCCGGGACAGGGACACTGAAGCTTTCTTT. This translates into CASRFIRDRDTEAFF.

V is TRBV5-4 and J is TRBJ1-2; 7 nucleotides line up with TRBD1. The CDR3 has 13 amino acids. The V and J ends lost 4 bases and 2 bases, in that order; junction bases with no gene match: 2. Germline CDR1 reads SGHNT; CDR2 reads YYREEE (reference sequence). CDR3 sequence (DNA): TGTGCCAGCAGCCAGGACAGGAACTATGGCTACACCTTC. The encoded protein is CASSQDRNYGYTF.

This chain connects TRBV6-6 to TRBJ1-5, with TRBD1 as a possible D gene (5 bases). CDR3 length equals 14 residues. Germline CDR1 MNHNY, CDR2 SVGAGI (reference sequence). V was pared by 0 bases and J by 2 bases, with 5 bases between. The CDR3 spells CASSYSGGNQPQHF. CDR3 DNA: TGTGCCAGCAGTTACTCAGGGGGCAATCAGCCCCAGCATTTT.

This clone was seen a handful of times. The V gene is TRBV28, the J gene TRBJ2-4; 10 nucleotides align to TRBD1. The CDR3 totals 15 residues. The V gene end was trimmed by 1 base and the J gene end by 8 bases; junction bases not matched to a gene: 5. Germline CDR1 MDHEN, CDR2 SYDVKM. The CDR3 reads CASSLSDRGLYIQYF. The CDR3 DNA reads as TGTGCCAGCAGTTTATCCGACAGGGGGCTGTACATTCAGTACTTC.

V gene TRBV30 combines with J gene TRBJ1-2; the match to TRBD1 covers 8 bases. There are 14 residues in the CDR3. Losses at the gene ends were 1 base for V and 7 bases for J; bases not matched to a gene: 8. Germline V gene lookup returns CDR1 GTSNPN and CDR2 SVGIG (reference sequence). CDR3 protein: CAWSAARGPGGYTF. CDR3 DNA: TGTGCCTGGAGTGCTGCCAGGGGGCCTGGTGGCTACACCTTC.

Only a few counts were recorded for this clone. This chain links TRBV28 with TRBJ2-3; 8 bases agree with TRBD2. The germline V gene has CDR1 MDHEN and CDR2 SYDVKM. CDR3 length: 16 residues. The V and J ends lost 6 bases and 0 bases, in that order; junction bases with no gene match: 8. CDR3 coding DNA: TGTGCCAGCAGGGTAGCGGGGCTTACTAGCACAGATACGCAGTATTTT. Its translation is CASRVAGLTSTDTQYF.

As regards this clone: Different DNA sequences within this sample yield the same CDR3. The rearrangement joins TRBV2 to TRBJ2-3; 7 bases line up with TRBD2. The V gene end was trimmed by 6 bases and the J gene end by 1 base; junction bases not matched to a gene: 7. This CDR3 contains 15 residues. Germline lookup yields CDR1 SNHLY and CDR2 FYNNEI. CDR3 nucleotides: TGTGCCAGCAGGGGCGGGAGCGGGGGCACAGATACGCAGTATTTT. Translating it yields CASRGGSGGTDTQYF.

This chain links TRBV15 with TRBJ1-4; a weak D match, TRBD1 (5 bases). The CDR3 spans 14 residues. The V gene lost 1 base and the J gene lost 7 bases, with 10 bases spanning the gap. The germline V gene encodes CDR1 LNHNV and CDR2 YYDKDF (reference sequence). The CDR3 DNA reads as TGTGCCACCAGCAGAGCAGGGTCAGGTGAAAAACTGTTTTTT. It specifies CATSRAGSGEKLFF.